This TCR beta chain was recovered during a study of vaccination effects on CD4 cells after COVID-19. Concerning this clone itself: Its target is unknown.

V lost 0 bases and J 1 base, leaving 10 bases between the germline ends. CDR1 and CDR2 from the germline V gene are SGDLS and YYNGEE. The CDR3 is 15 residues long. Assay used: immunoSEQ multiplex PCR; TCRdb lists only in-frame clones, some missing. The sample includes about 46,000 clones, about 70% of them seen just once. After less than 11 days in culture, the CD4+ T cells were isolated. This chain uses TRBV9 with TRBJ1-1; a weak D match, TRBD1 (6 bases). The sample consisted of CD4+ T cells from PBMCs cultured without peptide, taken before COVID-19 vaccination. This TCR was sampled from a human donor who had a prior SARS-CoV-2 infection. The DNA for the CDR3 is TGTGCCAGCAGCGTAGGGGGACAAGAGAACACTGAAGCTTTCTTT. Residues: CASSVGGQENTEAFF.